The T cell receptor beta chain under discussion was sequenced for a study of CD8 T cells in Susac syndrome. The CDR3 has 13 amino acids. With V trimmed by 6 bases and J by 2 bases, 4 bases remained unmatched. Per the germline V gene, CDR1 is MNHEY and CDR2 is SVGAGI. The RNA input was 0.5 to 1 ug, and it was reverse transcribed with random hexamers. TCRdb re-derived calls from the immunoSEQ multiplex PCR reads in MiXCR, one entry per CDR3 protein. The data contain 180,000 or so distinct CDR3 sequences, 95% of them singletons. The clonotype originates from a human donor in good health. Sequences were obtained from CD4+ T cells from PBMCs. The chain is built from TRBV6-5 and TRBJ2-7; 7 nucleotides align to TRBD2. The CDR3 DNA is TGTGCCAGCAGGGAGCGGGGCCCCTACGAGCAGTACTTC. Translated: CASRERGPYEQYF.